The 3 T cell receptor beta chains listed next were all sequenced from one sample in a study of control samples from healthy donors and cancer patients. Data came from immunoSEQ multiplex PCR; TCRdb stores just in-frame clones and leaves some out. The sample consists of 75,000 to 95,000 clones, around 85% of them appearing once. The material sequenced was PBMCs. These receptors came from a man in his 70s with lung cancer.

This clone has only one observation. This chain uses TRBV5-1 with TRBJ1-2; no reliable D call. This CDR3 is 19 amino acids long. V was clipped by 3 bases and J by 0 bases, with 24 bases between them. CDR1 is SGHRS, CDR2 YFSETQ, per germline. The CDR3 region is CASSSTRILGSSANYGYTF. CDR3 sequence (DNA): TGCGCCAGCAGCTCTACAAGAATATTGGGGAGTTCAGCTAACTATGGCTACACCTTC.

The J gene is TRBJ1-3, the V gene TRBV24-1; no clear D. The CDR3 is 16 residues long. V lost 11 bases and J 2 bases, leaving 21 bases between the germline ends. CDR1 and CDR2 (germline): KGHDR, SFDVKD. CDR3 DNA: TGTGCCATCGACCGAGACACTCAGAACCCTGGAAACACCATATATTTT. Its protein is CAIDRDTQNPGNTIYF.

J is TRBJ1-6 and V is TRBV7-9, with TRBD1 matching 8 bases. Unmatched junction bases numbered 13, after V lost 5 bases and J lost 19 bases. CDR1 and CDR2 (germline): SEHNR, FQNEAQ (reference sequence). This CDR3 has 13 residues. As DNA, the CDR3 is TGTGCCAGCAGCACGGGACAGGTAGCTTGGGAGCACTTT. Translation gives CASSTGQVAWEHF.